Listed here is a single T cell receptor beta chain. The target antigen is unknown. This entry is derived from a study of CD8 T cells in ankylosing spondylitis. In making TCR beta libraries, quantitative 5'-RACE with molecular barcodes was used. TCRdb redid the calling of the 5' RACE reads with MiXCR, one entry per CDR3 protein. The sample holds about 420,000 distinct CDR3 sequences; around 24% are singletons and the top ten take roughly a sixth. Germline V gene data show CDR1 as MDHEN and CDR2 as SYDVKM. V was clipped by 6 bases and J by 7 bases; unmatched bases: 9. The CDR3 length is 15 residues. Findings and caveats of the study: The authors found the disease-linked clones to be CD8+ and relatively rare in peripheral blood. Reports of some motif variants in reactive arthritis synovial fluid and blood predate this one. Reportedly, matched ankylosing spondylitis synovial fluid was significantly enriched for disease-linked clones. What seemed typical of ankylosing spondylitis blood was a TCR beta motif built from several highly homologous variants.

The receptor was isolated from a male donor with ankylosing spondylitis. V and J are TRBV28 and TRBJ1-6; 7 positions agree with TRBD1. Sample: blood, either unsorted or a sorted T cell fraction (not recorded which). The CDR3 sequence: CASSTSDRWNSPLHF. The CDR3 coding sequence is TGTGCCAGCAGCACCTCGGACAGGTGGAATTCACCCCTCCACTTT.